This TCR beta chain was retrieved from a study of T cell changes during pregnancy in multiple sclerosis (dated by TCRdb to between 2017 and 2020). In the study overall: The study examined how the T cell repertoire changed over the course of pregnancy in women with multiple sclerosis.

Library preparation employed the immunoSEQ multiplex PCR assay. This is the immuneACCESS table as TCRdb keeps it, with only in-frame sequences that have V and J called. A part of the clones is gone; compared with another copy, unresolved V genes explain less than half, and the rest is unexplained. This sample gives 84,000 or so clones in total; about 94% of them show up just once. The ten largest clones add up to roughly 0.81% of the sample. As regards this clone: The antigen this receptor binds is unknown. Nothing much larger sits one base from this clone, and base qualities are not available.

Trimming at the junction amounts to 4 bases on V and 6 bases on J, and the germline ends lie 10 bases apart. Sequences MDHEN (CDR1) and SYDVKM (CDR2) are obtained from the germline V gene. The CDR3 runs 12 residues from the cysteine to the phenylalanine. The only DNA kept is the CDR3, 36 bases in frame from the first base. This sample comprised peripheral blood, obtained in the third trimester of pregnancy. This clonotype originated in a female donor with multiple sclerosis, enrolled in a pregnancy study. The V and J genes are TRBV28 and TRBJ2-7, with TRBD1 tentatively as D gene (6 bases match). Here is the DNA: TGTGCCAGCAGTTCACAGGGCCCCGAGCAGTACTTC. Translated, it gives CASSSQGPEQYF.